The present TCR beta chain was sequenced within a study of T cell changes during pregnancy in multiple sclerosis. The assay was immunoSEQ multiplex PCR, and TCRdb's table has in-frame clones only and misses some. Here the sample spans tens of thousands of clones, 70% to 90% being singletons. In germline, CDR1 is KGHSH, CDR2 LQKENI. The CDR3 covers 16 residues. The V gene end was trimmed by 3 bases and the J gene end by 6 bases; junction bases not matched to a gene: 5. This clonotype was sampled from a female donor in good health, enrolled as a control in a pregnancy study. The rearrangement uses TRBV18 and TRBJ1-6, with 10 bases aligning to TRBD1. The sequences come from CD4+ T cells from peripheral blood mononuclear cells, collected in the first trimester of pregnancy. The CDR3 spells CASSPAGTGVNSPLHF. CDR3 in DNA: TGTGCCAGCTCACCCGCCGGGACAGGGGTTAATTCACCCCTCCACTTT. Full variable domain (rest looked up from reference TRBV18 and TRBJ1-6): NAGVMQNPRHLVRRRGQEARLRCSPMKGHSHVYWYRQLPEEGLKFMVYLQKENIIDESGMPKERFSAEFPKEGPSILRIQQVVRGDSAAYFCASSPAGTGVNSPLHFGNGTRLTVT.